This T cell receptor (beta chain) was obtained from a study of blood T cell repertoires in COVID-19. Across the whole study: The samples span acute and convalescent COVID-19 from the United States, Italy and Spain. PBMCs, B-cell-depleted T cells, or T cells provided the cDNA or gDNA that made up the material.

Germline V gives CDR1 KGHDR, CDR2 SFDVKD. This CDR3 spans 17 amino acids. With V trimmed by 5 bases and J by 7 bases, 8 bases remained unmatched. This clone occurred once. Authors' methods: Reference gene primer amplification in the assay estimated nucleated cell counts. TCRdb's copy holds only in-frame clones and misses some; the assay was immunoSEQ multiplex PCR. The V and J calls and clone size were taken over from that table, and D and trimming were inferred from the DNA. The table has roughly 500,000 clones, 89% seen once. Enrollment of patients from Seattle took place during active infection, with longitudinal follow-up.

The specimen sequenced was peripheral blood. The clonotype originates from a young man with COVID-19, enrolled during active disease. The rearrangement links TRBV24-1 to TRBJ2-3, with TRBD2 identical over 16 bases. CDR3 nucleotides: TGTGCCACCAGTGGACCGGGACTAGCGGGAGGGCCACATACGCAGTATTTT. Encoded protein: CATSGPGLAGGPHTQYF.